The 8 T cell receptor beta chains listed next were all sequenced from one sample in a study of cytomegalovirus exposure and HLA in healthy donors. Primers included in the PCR were 60 Vbeta and 13 Jbeta primers. Profiled with immunoSEQ multiplex PCR; TCRdb holds only in-frame clones, not every one. The table has 95,000 to 150,000 clones, roughly 65% seen once; the top ten hold 8% to 10%. The sample was PBMCs. These receptors all stem from a man aged 35 to 55 in good health and CMV-seropositive.

The CDR3: CASSAPAGGDTGELFF. DNA for the CDR3: TGTGCCAGCAGCGCCCCAGCGGGGGGTGACACCGGGGAGCTGTTTTTT. V is TRBV9 and J is TRBJ2-2, with TRBD2 identical over 9 bases. Germline trimming cut 3 bases from V and 3 bases from J; bases unmatched to any gene: 6. The CDR3 runs 16 residues. From germline, CDR1 is SGDLS and CDR2 YYNGEE.

This clone was detected only a few times. The chain is built from TRBV6-6 and TRBJ2-7; D possibly corresponds to TRBD1 (6 bases). V was pared by 4 bases and J by 6 bases, with 22 bases between. The CDR3 totals 16 residues. The germline V gene has CDR1 MNHNY and CDR2 SVGAGI (reference sequence). CDR3 DNA: TGTGCCAGCAGTTTACCCACAGGGCCCCTTCGCAGCGAGCAGTACTTC. Protein sequence: CASSLPTGPLRSEQYF.

The genes are TRBV30 and TRBJ1-2, with D perhaps matching TRBD1 (6 bases). CDR3 length: 14 amino acids. V shed 5 bases and J shed 1 base, with 14 bases lying between them. Germline CDR1 is GTSNPN and CDR2 is SVGIG (reference sequence). The CDR3 protein is CAWGGQMGNYGYTF. The DNA for the CDR3 is TGTGCCTGGGGTGGACAGATGGGTAACTATGGCTACACCTTC.

The table lists this clone with a few counts. This chain links TRBV5-1 with TRBJ2-7; D is undetermined. Trimming pared 4 bases from V and 6 bases from J, leaving 11 bases between. This CDR3 contains 12 residues. Germline V lookup: CDR1 SGHRS, CDR2 YFSETQ. The CDR3 protein is CASSPSPPEQYF. The DNA for the CDR3 is TGCGCCAGCAGCCCCTCCCCTCCCGAGCAGTACTTC. The whole variable domain, filled in from reference TRBV5-1 and TRBJ2-7, reads KAGVTQTPRYLIKTRGQQVTLSCSPISGHRSVSWYQQTPGQGLQFLFEYFSETQRNKGNFPGRFSGRQFSNSRSEMNVSTLELGDSALYLCASSPSPPEQYFGPGTRLTVT.

V gene TRBV6-5 combines with J gene TRBJ2-5, with 8 bases identical to TRBD1. V trimming: 10 bases; J trimming: 2 bases; junction bases outside the gene matches: 3. This CDR3 region has 12 residues. CDR1 MNHEY and CDR2 SVGAGI come from the germline V gene. CDR3 sequence: CATGQGQETQYF. CDR3 nucleotides: TGTGCCACCGGACAGGGTCAAGAGACCCAGTACTTC.

The chain joins TRBV15 to TRBJ1-1; TRBD1 agrees at 7 bases. V shed 4 bases and J 5 bases; nucleotides not matched to a gene: 7. Per germline, CDR1 LNHNV and CDR2 YYDKDF (reference sequence). The length of the CDR3 is 14 residues. This chain's CDR3 is CATSTDRVSTEAFF. CDR3 in DNA: TGTGCCACCAGCACAGACAGGGTTTCGACTGAAGCTTTCTTT.

This clone has more than one count but fewer than ten. The CDR3 coding sequence is TGTGCCAGCAGCTTAACTAGCGGGGCTTACAATGAGCAGTTCTTC. It specifies CASSLTSGAYNEQFF. This chain links TRBV7-2 with TRBJ2-1, with TRBD2 identical over 10 bases. The CDR3 is 15 amino acids. Looked up from germline, CDR1 is SGHTA and CDR2 is FQGNSA. V lost 2 bases, J lost 4 bases, and 2 bases stayed unmatched. The whole variable domain, filled in from reference TRBV7-2 and TRBJ2-1, reads GAGVSQSPSNKVTEKGKDVELRCDPISGHTALYWYRQSLGQGLEFLIYFQGNSAPDKSGLPSDRFSAERTGGSVSTLTIQRTQQEDSAVYLCASSLTSGAYNEQFFGPGTRLTVL.

The rearrangement joins TRBV27 to TRBJ1-1; unclear D gene. Germline V gives CDR1 MNHEY, CDR2 SMNVEV (reference sequence). CDR3 length: 15 residues. V was shortened by 8 bases and J by 0 bases, with 16 bases between the two germline ends. This chain's CDR3 is CASGEAGFLNTEAFF. For the CDR3, the DNA is TGTGCCAGCGGCGAGGCGGGGTTCCTGAACACTGAAGCTTTCTTT.